This is a list of T cell receptor beta chains from one sample in a study of cytomegalovirus exposure and HLA in healthy donors. Assay used: immunoSEQ multiplex PCR; TCRdb lists only in-frame clones, some missing. Here the sample spans 100,000 to 150,000 clones, 86% being singletons. The sample consisted of PBMCs. The source is a man between 18 and 29 years old in good health and CMV-seronegative. The CDR3 runs from the conserved cysteine through the conserved F or W. The order of the fields is V gene, D gene, J gene, clone size, CDR3 DNA, CDR3 protein. D genes are given only for firm matches. The size field is filled for only some rows; it gives once, few, many or a size class.

V gene: TRBV2; D gene: -; J gene: TRBJ2-5; clone size: -; CDR3 DNA: TGTGCCAGCAGTGTGGCAGCGTACCAAGAGACCCAGTACTTC; CDR3 protein: CASSVAAYQETQYF
V gene: TRBV13; D gene: -; J gene: TRBJ1-4; clone size: -; CDR3 DNA: TGTGCCAGCAGCTTATACAGTAAAAGTGAAAAACTGTTTTTT; CDR3 protein: CASSLYSKSEKLFF
V gene: TRBV7-2; D gene: -; J gene: TRBJ2-3; clone size: -; CDR3 DNA: TGTGCCAGCAGCTTACTTGATGGCAGGTTAGCAGATACGCAGTATTTT; CDR3 protein: CASSLLDGRLADTQYF
V gene: TRBV27; D gene: -; J gene: TRBJ1-5; clone size: -; CDR3 DNA: TGTGCCAGCAGTTTAGGGGCGTTGCAGCCCCAGCATTTT; CDR3 protein: CASSLGALQPQHF
V gene: TRBV27; D gene: TRBD2; J gene: TRBJ2-7; clone size: -; CDR3 DNA: TGTGCCAGCAGTTTGGCGGGAGGGCCAGATGGGGAGCAGTACTTC; CDR3 protein: CASSLAGGPDGEQYF
V gene: TRBV6-1; D gene: TRBD2; J gene: TRBJ2-5; clone size: -; CDR3 DNA: TGTGCCAGCAGTGAGGGGCTAGCGGGAGTTATGTTTCGTCGAGAGACCCAGTACTTC; CDR3 protein: CASSEGLAGVMFRRETQYF
V gene: TRBV18; D gene: TRBD2; J gene: TRBJ2-2; clone size: -; CDR3 DNA: TGTGCCAGCTCACCGCCCGGACTAGCGGGAGGCACCGGGGAGCTGTTTTTT; CDR3 protein: CASSPPGLAGGTGELFF
V gene: TRBV5-4; D gene: -; J gene: TRBJ2-7; clone size: -; CDR3 DNA: TGTGCCAGCAGCCCGGGGGTAGGGGCCTACGAGCAGTACTTC; CDR3 protein: CASSPGVGAYEQYF
V gene: TRBV4-2; D gene: -; J gene: TRBJ2-3; clone size: -; CDR3 DNA: TGTGCCAGCAGCCATGGGGGCCAGGGCACAGATACGCAGTATTTT; CDR3 protein: CASSHGGQGTDTQYF
V gene: TRBV18; D gene: TRBD1; J gene: TRBJ2-3; clone size: -; CDR3 DNA: TGTGCCAGCTCACCCACAGGGGATCGCACAGATACGCAGTATTTT; CDR3 protein: CASSPTGDRTDTQYF
V gene: TRBV7-8; D gene: TRBD2; J gene: TRBJ2-1; clone size: -; CDR3 DNA: TGTGCCAGCAGCAGGGGACTAGCGGAAACCTACAATGAGCAGTTCTTC; CDR3 protein: CASSRGLAETYNEQFF
V gene: TRBV6-5; D gene: -; J gene: TRBJ2-7; clone size: -; CDR3 DNA: TGTGCCAGCAGTTCCCGGGACACCGGCAAGCAGTACTTC; CDR3 protein: CASSSRDTGKQYF
V gene: TRBV14; D gene: -; J gene: TRBJ1-2; clone size: -; CDR3 DNA: TGTGCCAGCAGCCAAGACCTCTTTTCCTATGGCTACACCTTC; CDR3 protein: CASSQDLFSYGYTF
V gene: TRBV27; D gene: -; J gene: TRBJ2-3; clone size: -; CDR3 DNA: TGTGCCAGCACCTCGGACACCAGAACAGATACGCAGTATTTT; CDR3 protein: CASTSDTRTDTQYF
V gene: TRBV27; D gene: TRBD1; J gene: TRBJ1-1; clone size: once; CDR3 DNA: TGTGCCAGCAGTTTTGACAGGGCCCCCATCTACACTGAAGCTTTCTTT; CDR3 protein: CASSFDRAPIYTEAFF
V gene: TRBV29-1; D gene: TRBD1; J gene: TRBJ1-1; clone size: -; CDR3 DNA: TGCAGCGTCGCGAGAGGGACAGGGGGCACTGAAGCTTTCTTT; CDR3 protein: CSVARGTGGTEAFF
V gene: TRBV19; D gene: -; J gene: TRBJ2-1; clone size: -; CDR3 DNA: TGTGCCAGTAGTATGGTGAGGTCAACCCAATATAGGTACAATGAGCAGTTCTTC; CDR3 protein: CASSMVRSTQYRYNEQFF
V gene: TRBV30; D gene: -; J gene: TRBJ1-4; clone size: few; CDR3 DNA: TGTGCCTGGAGTGTACGGGGAGGCGGGGAAAAACTGTTTTTT; CDR3 protein: CAWSVRGGGEKLFF
V gene: TRBV10-2; D gene: TRBD1; J gene: TRBJ1-1; clone size: once; CDR3 DNA: TGCGCCAGCAGGGAGGGACAGGGCATGAACACTGAAGCTTTCTTT; CDR3 protein: CASREGQGMNTEAFF
V gene: TRBV6-6; D gene: -; J gene: TRBJ2-7; clone size: -; CDR3 DNA: TGTGCCAGCAGTTCCCCCGCCTACGAGCAGTACTTC; CDR3 protein: CASSSPAYEQYF
V gene: TRBV2; D gene: TRBD2; J gene: TRBJ2-1; clone size: -; CDR3 DNA: TGTGCCAGCAGCAGATCCCAGCGGGAGGGGGGCAATGAGCAGTTCTTC; CDR3 protein: CASSRSQREGGNEQFF
V gene: TRBV5-8; D gene: TRBD1; J gene: TRBJ2-1; clone size: -; CDR3 DNA: TGTGCCAGCAGCTTACAGGGGAGCTCCTACAATGAGCAGTTCTTC; CDR3 protein: CASSLQGSSYNEQFF
V gene: TRBV27; D gene: TRBD1; J gene: TRBJ1-5; clone size: -; CDR3 DNA: TGTGCCAGCAGTCAGGGACAGGGAAGCAATCAGCCCCAGCATTTT; CDR3 protein: CASSQGQGSNQPQHF
V gene: TRBV29-1; D gene: -; J gene: TRBJ2-1; clone size: -; CDR3 DNA: TGCAGCGTTGTAAGGCAGGATGAGCAGTTCTTC; CDR3 protein: CSVVRQDEQFF
V gene: TRBV7-8; D gene: TRBD2; J gene: TRBJ2-3; clone size: -; CDR3 DNA: TGTGCCAGCAGCCCCATGGGACTAGCGGGAGCGGAAGATACGCAGTATTTT; CDR3 protein: CASSPMGLAGAEDTQYF
V gene: TRBV19; D gene: -; J gene: TRBJ1-1; clone size: once; CDR3 DNA: TGTGCCAGTAGCCCGTGGACGCGGGTTGAAGCTTTCTTT; CDR3 protein: CASSPWTRVEAFF
V gene: TRBV13; D gene: TRBD1; J gene: TRBJ1-2; clone size: -; CDR3 DNA: TGTGCCAGCAGGAGGGGACAGGGGGCCGGTGGCTACACCTTC; CDR3 protein: CASRRGQGAGGYTF
V gene: TRBV5-1; D gene: TRBD1; J gene: TRBJ1-1; clone size: -; CDR3 DNA: TGCGCCAGCAGCTCGGGGACAGGGGGCACTGAAGCTTTCTTT; CDR3 protein: CASSSGTGGTEAFF
V gene: TRBV4-1; D gene: -; J gene: TRBJ2-1; clone size: -; CDR3 DNA: TGCGCCAGCAGCCAACCCCGGCAGGACTCCTACAATGAGCAGTTCTTC; CDR3 protein: CASSQPRQDSYNEQFF
V gene: TRBV30; D gene: -; J gene: TRBJ1-2; clone size: -; CDR3 DNA: TGTGCCTGGAGGACCGACAGCGCCTATGGCTACACCTTC; CDR3 protein: CAWRTDSAYGYTF
V gene: TRBV7-9; D gene: -; J gene: TRBJ1-6; clone size: -; CDR3 DNA: TGTGCCAGCAGCTTAGCCAATCCGGGTTCACCCCTCCACTTT; CDR3 protein: CASSLANPGSPLHF
V gene: TRBV30; D gene: -; J gene: TRBJ1-5; clone size: -; CDR3 DNA: TGTGCCTGGAGTGTGGGCTCTCTCGGGGGCAATCAGCCCCAGCATTTT; CDR3 protein: CAWSVGSLGGNQPQHF
V gene: TRBV27; D gene: TRBD1; J gene: TRBJ1-5; clone size: -; CDR3 DNA: TGTGCCAGCAGGGTCGGACAGGGTAGCAATCAGCCCCAGCATTTT; CDR3 protein: CASRVGQGSNQPQHF
V gene: TRBV30; D gene: -; J gene: TRBJ1-2; clone size: few; CDR3 DNA: TGTGCCTCCACTGCTGGTGGCAGGTATGGCTACACCTTC; CDR3 protein: CASTAGGRYGYTF
V gene: TRBV30; D gene: -; J gene: TRBJ1-1; clone size: few; CDR3 DNA: TGTGCCTGGAGTGTCCCTCCCAGGGACACTGAAGCTTTCTTT; CDR3 protein: CAWSVPPRDTEAFF
V gene: TRBV6-5; D gene: -; J gene: TRBJ1-2; clone size: -; CDR3 DNA: TGTGCCAGCCGGGAGGTGGATGGCTACACCTTC; CDR3 protein: CASREVDGYTF
V gene: TRBV6-6; D gene: -; J gene: TRBJ2-3; clone size: -; CDR3 DNA: TGTGCCAGCAGTTACTACGGTGGGAGGGATACGCAGTATTTT; CDR3 protein: CASSYYGGRDTQYF
V gene: TRBV30; D gene: -; J gene: TRBJ1-1; clone size: -; CDR3 DNA: TGTGCCTGGAGTGTACGGGAGGGCACTGAAGCTTTCTTT; CDR3 protein: CAWSVREGTEAFF
V gene: TRBV13; D gene: TRBD2; J gene: TRBJ2-2; clone size: once; CDR3 DNA: TGTGCCAGCAGCGGATCGACTAGCGGGGGGGCGACCGGGGAGCTGTTTTTT; CDR3 protein: CASSGSTSGGATGELFF
V gene: TRBV30; D gene: TRBD1; J gene: TRBJ2-1; clone size: -; CDR3 DNA: TGTGCCTGGAGAAAACGACAGGGCGACAATGAGCAGTTCTTC; CDR3 protein: CAWRKRQGDNEQFF
V gene: TRBV30; D gene: TRBD1; J gene: TRBJ1-4; clone size: -; CDR3 DNA: TGTGCCTGGAGGCCAGACAGGGGGGATGAAAAACTGTTTTTT; CDR3 protein: CAWRPDRGDEKLFF
V gene: TRBV7-8; D gene: -; J gene: TRBJ1-2; clone size: -; CDR3 DNA: TGTGCCAGCAGCCCAACGGTACAGCGGGAGGGTGGCTACACCTTC; CDR3 protein: CASSPTVQREGGYTF
V gene: TRBV6-5; D gene: TRBD2; J gene: TRBJ2-7; clone size: -; CDR3 DNA: TGTGCCAGCAGCCAGCGGGAGGCGTCCTACGAGCAGTACTTC; CDR3 protein: CASSQREASYEQYF
V gene: TRBV2; D gene: -; J gene: TRBJ1-4; clone size: few; CDR3 DNA: TGTGCCAGCAGCGACGGACTGCAACCCTATGAAAAACTGTTTTTT; CDR3 protein: CASSDGLQPYEKLFF
V gene: TRBV19; D gene: -; J gene: TRBJ2-7; clone size: -; CDR3 DNA: TGTGCCAGTAGTGATTACAGGAGCTCCTACGAGCAGTACTTC; CDR3 protein: CASSDYRSSYEQYF
V gene: TRBV19; D gene: TRBD2; J gene: TRBJ2-5; clone size: -; CDR3 DNA: TGTGCCAGTAGTGGACTAGGCAGCTCCAAAGAGACCCAGTACTTC; CDR3 protein: CASSGLGSSKETQYF
V gene: TRBV10-1; D gene: -; J gene: TRBJ2-6; clone size: -; CDR3 DNA: TGCGCCAGCAGCTCCTCTGGGGCCAACGTCCTGACTTTC; CDR3 protein: CASSSSGANVLTF
V gene: TRBV7-9; D gene: TRBD1; J gene: TRBJ2-3; clone size: -; CDR3 DNA: TGTGCCAGCAGCTCCGGACAGGGGCGGACAGATACGCAGTATTTT; CDR3 protein: CASSSGQGRTDTQYF
V gene: TRBV11-2; D gene: -; J gene: TRBJ2-3; clone size: -; CDR3 DNA: TGTGCCAGCAGCTTAGAGGGGGGCGGGAGAAGCACAGATACGCAGTATTTT; CDR3 protein: CASSLEGGGRSTDTQYF
V gene: TRBV7-9; D gene: -; J gene: TRBJ1-1; clone size: -; CDR3 DNA: TGTGCCAGCAGCACCCGACTGAGTAGTGAAGCTTTCTTT; CDR3 protein: CASSTRLSSEAFF
V gene: TRBV6-1; D gene: -; J gene: TRBJ2-7; clone size: -; CDR3 DNA: TGTGCCAGCAGTCTAACAGGGGAGCAGTACTTC; CDR3 protein: CASSLTGEQYF
V gene: TRBV7-2; D gene: TRBD1; J gene: TRBJ1-2; clone size: -; CDR3 DNA: TGTGCCAGCAGCTTAGCAGGGGGCGCGCCGGTCTATGGCTACACCTTC; CDR3 protein: CASSLAGGAPVYGYTF